What follows are 28 T cell receptor beta chains derived from one specimen sequenced in a study of OX40 agonist ivuxolimab in advanced cancers. Some clones are missing from TCRdb's copy, which holds only in-frame ones; the method was immunoSEQ multiplex PCR. The data contain some 14,000 clones, around nine tenths of them singletons. The sequencing used CD4+ or CD8+ T cells sorted from blood, collected in a trial of the OX40 agonist ivuxolimab. These receptor sequences come from an adult with an advanced solid tumor such as melanoma, head and neck, liver or kidney cancer.

This rearrangement joins TRBV28 to TRBJ1-4, with 7 bases matching TRBD1. This CDR3 region has 14 residues. Germline trimming cut 2 bases from V and 8 bases from J; bases unmatched to any gene: 5. Germline CDR1 is MDHEN and CDR2 is SYDVKM. The CDR3 reads CASSLAQGGEKLFF. CDR3 nucleotide sequence: TGTGCCAGCAGTTTAGCCCAGGGGGGGGAAAAACTGTTTTTT.

This clone was seen just once. The rearrangement links TRBV7-9 to TRBJ1-1; D possibly corresponds to TRBD1 (5 bases). Germline V gives CDR1 SEHNR, CDR2 FQNEAQ (reference sequence). Trimming removed 3 bases from V and 3 bases from J, with 11 bases in between. This CDR3 has 14 amino acids. CDR3 sequence reads: CASSFLTVYTEAFF. CDR3 sequence (DNA): TGTGCCAGCAGCTTCTTGACAGTCTACACTGAAGCTTTCTTT.

The V and J genes are TRBV6-1 and TRBJ1-1; a possible D gene is TRBD1 (6 bases). The CDR3 spans 15 residues. In germline, CDR1 is MNHNS, CDR2 SASEGT. The germline V and J ends were trimmed by 2 bases and 4 bases, with 14 bases remaining between them. CDR3: CASSERGGLGTEAFF. Written as DNA, the CDR3 is TGTGCCAGCAGTGAACGTGGGGGGCTCGGCACTGAAGCTTTCTTT.

V is TRBV18 and J is TRBJ2-3; D may be TRBD1 (6 bases). Per the germline V gene, CDR1 is KGHSH and CDR2 is LQKENI. The CDR3 runs 14 residues. V was clipped by 2 bases and J by 5 bases, with 11 bases between them. The CDR3 spells CASSPRIRGDTQYF. CDR3 DNA sequence: TGTGCCAGCTCACCAAGAATCAGGGGAGATACGCAGTATTTT.

The rearrangement links TRBV27 to TRBJ1-5, with a possible D match to TRBD1 (5 bases). Per the germline V gene, CDR1 is MNHEY and CDR2 is SMNVEV (reference sequence). CDR3 length: 14 residues. V lost 5 bases and J 6 bases, leaving 14 bases between the germline ends. DNA of the CDR3: TGTGCCAGCAGTGCAAAGGGGTGGGGTCAGCCCCAGCATTTT. The encoded protein is CASSAKGWGQPQHF.

This clone has a single count. The CDR3 reads CASSLKPGTSGVTDTQYF. The DNA of the CDR3 is TGTGCCAGCAGCTTAAAGCCCGGGACTAGCGGGGTCACAGATACGCAGTATTTT. The chain combines TRBV7-3 with TRBJ2-3, with 13 bases matching TRBD2. Unmatched junction bases numbered 6, after V lost 1 base and J lost 2 bases. This CDR3 spans 18 amino acids. CDR1 and CDR2 from the germline V gene are SGHTA and FQGTGA.

V usage is TRBV19 and J usage is TRBJ1-4; D is ambiguous. V lost 0 bases to trimming and J lost 7 bases, with 0 bases between them. Germline CDR1 is LNHDA and CDR2 is SQIVND (reference sequence). This CDR3 is 11 amino acids long. The CDR3 spells CASSIDEKLFF. The CDR3 DNA follows: TGTGCCAGTAGTATAGATGAAAAACTGTTTTTT.

The chain recombines TRBV5-1 with TRBJ1-1; D is uncertain. The CDR3 totals 14 residues. V lost 4 bases, J lost 5 bases, and 15 bases lay in between. Germline V gene lookup returns CDR1 SGHRS and CDR2 YFSETQ. CDR3 in DNA: TGCGCCAGCAGCCCCGCAGTAGGTACGACTGAAGCTTTCTTT. This gives the protein CASSPAVGTTEAFF.

This chain joins TRBV19 and TRBJ2-3; the match to TRBD2 covers 8 bases. Germline assignment: CDR1 LNHDA and CDR2 SQIVND (reference sequence). The V gene end was trimmed by 4 bases and the J gene end by 1 base; junction bases not matched to a gene: 10. There are 17 residues in the CDR3. The CDR3 loop is CASSTRTSLAGTDTQYF. CDR3 nucleotide sequence: TGTGCCAGTAGTACCCGGACTAGCCTTGCAGGCACAGATACGCAGTATTTT.

The V and J genes are TRBV19 and TRBJ1-4, with D uncertain. Trimming left V 7 bases short and J 0 bases short, with 21 bases between. CDR1 LNHDA and CDR2 SQIVND come from the germline V gene (reference sequence). There are 18 residues in the CDR3. CDR3 DNA: TGTGCCAGTACCCCCCTGGGAGGGAACCTTGCAACTAATGAAAAACTGTTTTTT. It yields the protein CASTPLGGNLATNEKLFF. Variable domain in full (rest from reference TRBV19 and TRBJ1-4): DGGITQSPKYLFRKEGQNVTLSCEQNLNHDAMYWYRQDPGQGLRLIYYSQIVNDFQKGDIAEGYSVSREKKESFPLTVTSAQKNPTAFYLCASTPLGGNLATNEKLFFGSGTQLSVL.

The chain combines TRBV19 with TRBJ1-6; 7 bases are shared with TRBD1. Germline V gene sequence: CDR1 LNHDA, CDR2 SQIVND (reference sequence). This CDR3 region has 18 residues. The V and J ends lost 7 bases and 1 base, in that order; junction bases with no gene match: 13. The CDR3 sequence: CASTDRQGFGSYNSPLHF. DNA for the CDR3: TGTGCCAGTACCGACAGACAGGGTTTCGGGTCCTATAATTCACCCCTCCACTTT.

With regard to this clone: One end of the junction varies from germline; a read error may be responsible. The chain is built from TRBV7-7 and TRBJ2-3, with 8 bases lining up with TRBD2. The germline gives CDR1 SSHAT, CDR2 FNYEAQ (reference sequence). The CDR3 is 12 residues long. The CDR3 spells CASSRGGDTQYF. Here the CDR3 DNA reads TGTGCTAGCAGCCGGGGGGGCGATACGCAGTATTTT.

The rearrangement links TRBV7-8 to TRBJ1-2; 10 bases map to TRBD1. Germline lookup yields CDR1 SGHVS and CDR2 FQNEAQ. The CDR3 has 17 residues. With V trimmed by 5 bases and J by 0 bases, 9 bases remained unmatched. The CDR3 is CASSPRTGGQANYGYTF. The CDR3 DNA is TGTGCCAGCAGCCCGCGGACAGGGGGACAAGCTAACTATGGCTACACCTTC.

The chain's CDR3 is CASSFDDRGFFGYTF. The CDR3 DNA reads as TGTGCCAGCAGCTTTGACGACAGGGGATTCTTCGGCTACACCTTC. The chain carries TRBV7-2 and TRBJ1-2; 8 bases are a match to TRBD1. After removal of 3 bases from V and 8 bases from J, the junction contained 11 bases not matched to a gene. The germline V gene has CDR1 SGHTA and CDR2 FQGNSA. The CDR3 is made up of 15 amino acids.

This sequence joins TRBV5-1 and TRBJ2-5, with TRBD2 matching over 7 bases. This CDR3 contains 14 residues. The ends lost 7 bases at V and 4 bases at J; junction bases unmatched: 10. Germline V gene data show CDR1 as SGHRS and CDR2 as YFSETQ. CDR3 in DNA: TGCGCCAGCGTGGCCGGATCGGGGGGAGAGACCCAGTACTTC. It specifies CASVAGSGGETQYF.

This chain connects TRBV30 to TRBJ1-2, with D perhaps matching TRBD1 (6 bases). CDR1 is GTSNPN, CDR2 SVGIG, per germline (reference sequence). The CDR3 contains 13 residues. V was trimmed by 0 bases and J by 8 bases, leaving 13 bases between them. Written as DNA, the CDR3 is TGTGCCTGGAGTGTACTCAGGGGAGGAGGCTACACCTTC. Amino acids: CAWSVLRGGGYTF.

The gene calls are TRBV5-4 and TRBJ2-5; tentative D call: TRBD2 (7 bases). The DNA end is more similar to TRBJ2-7, so the J call may be wrong. CDR1 and CDR2 from the germline V gene are SGHNT and YYREEE (reference sequence). The CDR3 totals 13 residues. The CDR3 bases are TGTGCCAGCAGCTTGGTAGGGGGGGGCGAGCAGTACTTC. Translation gives CASSLVGGGEQYF.

The V gene is TRBV30, the J gene TRBJ2-2; possible D gene TRBD1, 6 bases. The germline gives CDR1 GTSNPN, CDR2 SVGIG (reference sequence). The CDR3 covers 14 residues. Trimming removed 3 bases at V and 4 bases at J, with 12 bases between. CDR3: CAWRKQGFTGELFF. For the CDR3, the DNA is TGTGCCTGGAGGAAACAGGGTTTCACCGGGGAGCTGTTTTTT.

The chain has TRBV10-3 and TRBJ2-5; 7 nucleotides match TRBD2. V dropped 0 bases and J dropped 2; count of bases not matched to a gene: 0. Germline V gives CDR1 ENHRY, CDR2 SYGVKD. The CDR3 covers 14 residues. This CDR3 reads CAISESGGQETQYF. CDR3 in DNA: TGTGCCATCAGTGAGTCGGGGGGGCAAGAGACCCAGTACTTC.

This chain joins TRBV9 and TRBJ1-2; the match to TRBD1 covers 9 bases. The junction had 13 bases not matched to a gene; V was cut back by 4 bases and J by 6 bases. Germline loops: CDR1 SGDLS, CDR2 YYNGEE. This CDR3 is 16 amino acids long. The CDR3 bases are TGTGCCAGCAGCCCCCTAATCTCGGACAGGGGCGATGGCTACACCTTC. This codes for CASSPLISDRGDGYTF. Using reference TRBV9 and TRBJ1-2 for the parts outside the CDR3, the full variable domain is DSGVTQTPKHLITATGQRVTLRCSPRSGDLSVYWYQQSLDQGLQFLIQYYNGEERAKGNILERFSAQQFPDLHSELNLSSLELGDSALYFCASSPLISDRGDGYTFGSGTRLTVV.

A single count supports this clone. The chain uses TRBV10-3 and TRBJ2-1; 7 bases line up with TRBD1. From germline, CDR1 is ENHRY and CDR2 SYGVKD. The CDR3 runs to 16 residues. V lost 4 bases and J lost 6; bases outside the gene matches: 12. The CDR3 reads CAISGSSGTDLNEQFF. The CDR3 DNA follows: TGTGCCATCAGTGGTAGCTCCGGGACAGACCTCAATGAGCAGTTCTTC.

This clone was picked up a small number of times. The junction departs from the called germline gene at one end, perhaps through a read error. Other DNA sequences in the sample encode the same CDR3. The CDR3 reads CASSSLPTGGATSLPF. The CDR3 region has the DNA TGCGCCAGCAGCTCCCTCCCGACGGGGGGGGCGACCTCCCTGCCTTTC. The chain employs TRBV5-1 and TRBJ2-6; 8 bases are a match to TRBD2. Germline-derived CDR1 and CDR2 are SGHRS and YFSETQ. CDR3 length: 16 residues. Drawing the rest from reference TRBV5-1 and TRBJ2-6, the complete variable domain is KAGVTQTPRYLIKTRGQQVTLSCSPISGHRSVSWYQQTPGQGLQFLFEYFSETQRNKGNFPGRFSGRQFSNSRSEMNVSTLELGDSALYLCASSSLPTGGATSLPFGAGSRLTVL.

The chain is built from TRBV27 and TRBJ2-3; TRBD2 agrees at 7 bases. Trimming removed 7 bases from V and 0 bases from J; junction bases left unmatched: 10. This CDR3 is 16 amino acids long. Germline loops: CDR1 MNHEY, CDR2 SMNVEV (reference sequence). Written as DNA, the CDR3 is TGTGCCAGCACTCCCGGTTGGGGGGGAAGCACAGATACGCAGTATTTT. Protein product: CASTPGWGGSTDTQYF.

The genes are TRBV27 and TRBJ2-7; no firm D call. Trimming removed 5 bases at V and 0 bases at J, with 5 bases between. This CDR3 is 12 amino acids long. Germline V lookup: CDR1 MNHEY, CDR2 SMNVEV (reference sequence). Here the CDR3 reads CASSPSSYEQYF. Here the CDR3 DNA reads TGTGCCAGCAGTCCGAGCTCCTACGAGCAGTACTTC.

This chain joins TRBV6-4 and TRBJ2-7; TRBD2 might be the D (5 bases). This CDR3 region has 12 residues. Germline V lookup: CDR1 MRHNA, CDR2 SNTAGT. The CDR3 nucleotides are TGTGACTCCGACGGACGGGACTACGAGCAGTACTTC. Its protein is CDSDGRDYEQYF.

The chain combines TRBV6-6 with TRBJ1-1, with TRBD1 as a possible D gene (5 bases). CDR1 and CDR2 (germline): MNHNY, SVGAGI (reference sequence). The CDR3 runs to 14 residues. V was clipped by 3 bases and J by 11 bases, with 19 bases between them. This chain's CDR3 is CASSYSGSRSFAFF. The CDR3 coding sequence is TGTGCCAGCAGTTATTCAGGGAGTAGGTCTTTTGCTTTCTTT.

The chain combines TRBV6-5 with TRBJ2-5; no reliable D call. Between the trimmed V and J ends, which lost 6 bases and 5 bases, there was a span of 7 bases. The CDR3 runs 11 residues. Germline CDR1 MNHEY, CDR2 SVGAGI. The chain's CDR3 is CASRIRETQYF. The CDR3, as DNA: TGTGCCAGCAGAATCCGTGAGACCCAGTACTTC.

The CDR3 bases are TGTGCTAGTGGTTTCGGACTAGCGGGGGGGCCGGATACGCAGTATTTT. It specifies CASGFGLAGGPDTQYF. This chain connects TRBV12-5 to TRBJ2-3, with 15 bases identical to TRBD2. The V and J ends lost 3 bases and 6 bases, in that order; junction bases with no gene match: 4. CDR3 length: 16 amino acids. Per germline, CDR1 LGHNT and CDR2 FRNRAP.